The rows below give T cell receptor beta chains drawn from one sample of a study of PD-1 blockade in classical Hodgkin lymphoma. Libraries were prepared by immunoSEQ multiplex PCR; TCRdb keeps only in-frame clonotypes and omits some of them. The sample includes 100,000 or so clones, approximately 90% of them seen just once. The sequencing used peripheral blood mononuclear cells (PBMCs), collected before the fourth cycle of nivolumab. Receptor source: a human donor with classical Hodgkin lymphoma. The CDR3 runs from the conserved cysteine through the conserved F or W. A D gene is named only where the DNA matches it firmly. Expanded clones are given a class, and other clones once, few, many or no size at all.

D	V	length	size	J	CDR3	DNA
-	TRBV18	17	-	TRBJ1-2	CASSPRVLKQGDYGYTF	TGTGCCAGCTCCCCGAGGGTCCTGAAACAGGGCGACTATGGCTACACCTTC
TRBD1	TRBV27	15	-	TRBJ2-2	CATLPPQGVNGELFF	TGTGCCACCCTCCCTCCACAGGGGGTTAACGGGGAGCTGTTTTTT
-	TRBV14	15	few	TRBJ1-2	CASSQAPGLVYGYTF	TGTGCCAGCAGCCAAGCCCCAGGGCTGGTCTATGGCTACACCTTC
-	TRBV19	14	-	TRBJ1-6	CASSFGRENSPLHF	TGTGCCAGTAGTTTTGGCAGGGAGAATTCACCCCTCCACTTT
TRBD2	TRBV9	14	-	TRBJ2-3	CASGGLGSSDTQYF	TGTGCCAGCGGGGGACTAGGTAGCTCAGATACGCAGTATTTT
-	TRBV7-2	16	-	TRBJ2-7	CASSLLTSLITSEQYF	TGTGCCAGCAGCTTGTTGACCTCATTGATTACCAGCGAGCAGTACTTC
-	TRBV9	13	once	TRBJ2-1	CASSGNRVAEQFF	TGTGCCAGCAGCGGCAACAGGGTGGCTGAGCAGTTCTTC
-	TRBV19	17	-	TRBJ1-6	CASSMHSAGAYNSPLHF	TGTGCCAGTAGTATGCATTCGGCGGGTGCCTATAATTCACCCCTCCACTTT
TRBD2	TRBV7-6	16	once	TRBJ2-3	CASSSTSGPSTDTQYF	TGTGCCAGCAGCTCGACTAGCGGGCCTAGCACAGATACGCAGTATTTT
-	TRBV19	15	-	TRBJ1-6	CASSIGPARNSPLHF	TGTGCCAGTAGTATTGGTCCGGCCAGGAATTCACCCCTCCACTTT
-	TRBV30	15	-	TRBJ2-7	CAWSARHSLAYEQYF	TGTGCCTGGAGTGCTAGACACTCCTTGGCCTACGAGCAGTACTTC
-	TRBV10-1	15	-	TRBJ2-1	CASSESGEVYNEQFF	TGCGCCAGCAGTGAGTCGGGGGAGGTTTACAATGAGCAGTTCTTC
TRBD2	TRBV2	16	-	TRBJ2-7	CASSDSLAGTKYEQYF	TGTGCCAGCAGTGACTCACTAGCGGGGACCAAATACGAGCAGTACTTC
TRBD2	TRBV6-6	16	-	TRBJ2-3	CASSLAGGIPTDTQYF	TGTGCCAGCAGTTTAGCGGGGGGGATCCCCACAGATACGCAGTATTTT
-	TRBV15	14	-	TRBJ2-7	CATSRASMGGEQYF	TGTGCCACCAGCAGAGCCAGTATGGGTGGGGAGCAGTACTTC
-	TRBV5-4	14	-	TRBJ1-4	CASRYGATNEKLFF	TGTGCCAGCCGCTACGGTGCAACTAATGAAAAACTGTTTTTT
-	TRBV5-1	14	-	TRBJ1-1	CANSPSGANTEAFF	TGCGCCAACAGCCCTTCAGGGGCGAACACTGAAGCTTTCTTT
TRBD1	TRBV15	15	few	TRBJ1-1	CATSRDRGQNTEAFF	TGTGCCACCAGCAGAGACAGGGGGCAGAACACTGAAGCTTTCTTT
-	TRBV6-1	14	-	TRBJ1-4	CASSEGPSNEKLFF	TGTGCCAGCAGTGAGGGACCGAGTAATGAAAAACTGTTTTTT
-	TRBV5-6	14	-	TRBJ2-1	CASSPGDNYNEQFF	TGTGCCAGCAGCCCGGGGGACAACTACAATGAGCAGTTCTTC
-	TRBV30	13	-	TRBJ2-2	CAWRGPVAGELFF	TGTGCCTGGAGGGGCCCGGTAGCCGGGGAGCTGTTTTTT
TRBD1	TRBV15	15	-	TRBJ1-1	CATSRVLMRQGEAFF	TGTGCCACCAGCAGAGTGTTGATGCGACAGGGCGAAGCTTTCTTT
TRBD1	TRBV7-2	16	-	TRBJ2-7	CASSPQGAVPSYEQYF	TGTGCCAGCAGCCCCCAGGGGGCAGTACCCTCCTACGAGCAGTACTTC
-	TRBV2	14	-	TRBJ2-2	CASIRGRNTGELFF	TGTGCCAGCATAAGGGGCAGGAACACCGGGGAGCTGTTTTTT
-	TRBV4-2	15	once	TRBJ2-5	CASSQDGQPQETQYF	TGTGCCAGCAGCCAAGATGGTCAGCCCCAAGAGACCCAGTACTTC
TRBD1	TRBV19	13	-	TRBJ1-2	CASSKGQGNGYTF	TGTGCCAGTAGTAAGGGACAGGGGAACGGCTACACCTTC
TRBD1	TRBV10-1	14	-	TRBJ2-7	CASRGTAISYEQYF	TGCGCCAGCAGGGGGACAGCTATTTCCTACGAGCAGTACTTC
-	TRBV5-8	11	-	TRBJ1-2	CASSLVGGYTF	TGTGCCAGCAGCTTGGTTGGGGGCTACACCTTC
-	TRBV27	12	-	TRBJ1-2	CASSLNREDSTF	TGTGCCAGCAGTTTAAATAGGGAGGACTCCACCTTC
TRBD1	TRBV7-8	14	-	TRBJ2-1	CASSPGTGNNEQFF	TGTGCCAGCAGCCCCGGGACAGGGAACAATGAGCAGTTCTTC
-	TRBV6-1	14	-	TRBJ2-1	CASRLSGTYNEQFF	TGTGCCAGTCGCCTTAGTGGTACCTACAATGAGCAGTTCTTC
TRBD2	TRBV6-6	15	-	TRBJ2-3	CASSGGGRSTDTQYF	TGTGCCAGCAGCGGGGGGGGACGGAGCACAGATACGCAGTATTTT
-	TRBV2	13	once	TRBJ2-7	CASSAAGWYEQYF	TGTGCCAGCAGTGCGGCCGGGTGGTACGAGCAGTACTTC
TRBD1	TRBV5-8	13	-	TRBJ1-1	CARLTGGWTEAFF	TGTGCCAGATTGACAGGGGGCTGGACTGAAGCTTTCTTT
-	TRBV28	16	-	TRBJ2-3	CASSLEQGWGTDTQYF	TGTGCCAGCAGTCTTGAACAGGGTTGGGGCACAGATACGCAGTATTTT
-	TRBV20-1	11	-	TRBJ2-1	CSASVGNEQFF	TGCAGTGCTAGTGTGGGTAATGAGCAGTTCTTC
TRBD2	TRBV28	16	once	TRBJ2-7	CASSWTSGGLSYEQYF	TGTGCCAGCAGTTGGACTAGCGGGGGCCTCTCCTACGAGCAGTACTTC
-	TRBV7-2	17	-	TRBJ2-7	CASSLEPPGLTTYEQYF	TGTGCCAGCAGCTTGGAGCCCCCGGGACTCACCACCTACGAGCAGTACTTC
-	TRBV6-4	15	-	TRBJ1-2	CASRETNRVGVGYTF	TGTGCCAGCAGAGAAACCAACCGGGTGGGGGTTGGCTACACCTTC
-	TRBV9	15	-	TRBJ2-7	CASSVETGSTYEQYF	TGTGCCAGCAGCGTAGAGACAGGATCTACCTACGAGCAGTACTTC
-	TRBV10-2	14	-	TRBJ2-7	CASRPTGGRYEQYF	TGCGCCAGCAGACCCACCGGGGGCCGTTACGAGCAGTACTTC
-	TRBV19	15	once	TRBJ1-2	CASSILGTSNYGYTF	TGTGCCAGTAGTATCTTGGGGACCTCTAACTATGGCTACACCTTC